This T cell receptor (beta chain) was retrieved from a study of cytotoxic CD8 clonotypes in ibrutinib-treated CLL. The CDR3 runs 13 residues. Germline values: CDR1 MDHEN, CDR2 SYDVKM. Deletions cut 4 bases from V and 0 bases from J, with 7 bases between. The method was immunoSEQ multiplex PCR; TCRdb's version includes in-frame clones alone and lacks a portion of them. Of some 98,000 clones listed, about 72% are singletons. This clone appeared a few times. This clonotype was sampled from a human donor with chronic lymphocytic leukemia. This chain joins TRBV28 and TRBJ2-7; D uncertain. The sample consisted of PBMCs, taken after 12 months of ibrutinib treatment. CDR3 nucleotide sequence: TGTGCCAGCAGTTCGACGGTCTCCTACGAGCAGTACTTC. Its protein is CASSSTVSYEQYF.